This TCR beta chain is drawn from a study of shared clonotypes between healthy human individuals. CD45RO-negative, CCR7-selected cells formed the naive CD8 fraction, which excluded terminally differentiated effector memory CD45RA+ cells. Within Nashville, Tennessee resided all donors, each a Caucasian adult. About this clone itself: Its specificity is not known.

Original analysis: ImmunoSEQ sequences covered only the junction and lacked quality scores; filtering therefore differed. The table came from immunoSEQ multiplex PCR; TCRdb's copy has only in-frame clones and leaves some out. V and J calls and clone size follow that table, whereas D and trimming were derived from the DNA. The sample comprises hundreds of thousands of clones, roughly 98% of which are singletons, and roughly 0.29% rests with the top ten. Trimming shortened V by 4 bases and J by 2 bases, and 12 bases separated the two germline ends. The CDR3 has 15 amino acids. Looked up from germline, CDR1 is SGHTA and CDR2 is FQGNSA. General study points: Large depth notwithstanding, sorted-subset sequencing proved incomplete by rarefaction.

The TCR comes from a man under 40 in good health. This rearrangement joins TRBV7-2 to TRBJ2-1, with a weak D call TRBD2 (5 bases). Sequences were obtained from naive CD8+ T cells sorted from blood. The CDR3 loop is CASSSRSGTYNEQFF. CDR3 bases: TGTGCCAGCAGCTCAAGAAGCGGCACCTACAATGAGCAGTTCTTC.